The 11 T cell receptor beta chains listed next were all sequenced from one sample in a study of shared clonotypes between healthy human individuals. Libraries were prepared by immunoSEQ multiplex PCR; TCRdb keeps only in-frame clonotypes and omits some of them. Of more than 450,000 clones detected, around 74% appear once; the ten largest clones hold approximately 13%. The specimen sequenced was PBMCs. These receptors were taken from a woman in her thirties or forties in good health. Some clones in this sample may be carry-over from other donors' samples.

This clone was seen once. The rearrangement links TRBV9 to TRBJ2-7, with D unclear. CDR3 length: 15 amino acids. Germline loops: CDR1 SGDLS, CDR2 YYNGEE. Between the trimmed V and J ends, which lost 4 bases and 2 bases, there was a span of 16 bases. DNA of the CDR3: TGTGCCAGCAGCCCCGATGACCGCCCAACCTACGAGCAGTACTTC. Its translation is CASSPDDRPTYEQYF.

DNA of the CDR3: TGTGCCAGTAGTATAGCGGGAAGGGTGACAGATACGCAGTATTTT. It codes for CASSIAGRVTDTQYF. This sequence joins TRBV19 and TRBJ2-3, with D possibly TRBD2 on 5 matching bases. CDR1 and CDR2 (germline): LNHDA, SQIVND (reference sequence). The CDR3 has 15 amino acids. With 1 base removed from V and 3 bases from J, the gap between germline ends came to 11 bases.

This clone was seen a single time. The chain has TRBV7-9 and TRBJ2-1; 7 bases line up with TRBD1. The J segment lost 11 bases and the V segment lost 5 bases, leaving 12 bases of the junction unmatched. CDR1 and CDR2 (germline): SEHNR, FQNEAQ (reference sequence). The CDR3 totals 14 residues. As DNA, the CDR3 is TGTGCCAGCAGCACCGGGACAGCCAGACCCCAGCAGTTCTTC. Translating gives CASSTGTARPQQFF.

CDR3 in DNA: TGTGCCAGCAGTTACTCCAGAACAGGGGGCTGTAAGGCGATGGAGACCCAGTACTTC. Protein sequence: CASSYSRTGGCKAMETQYF. V is TRBV6-7 and J is TRBJ2-5; 9 positions match TRBD1. TRBV6-7 is annotated as an ORF whose role is uncertain. Losses at the gene ends were 0 bases for V and 5 bases for J; bases not matched to a gene: 16. The CDR3 runs to 19 residues.

V usage is TRBV28 and J usage is TRBJ1-2; 7 bases agree with TRBD1. CDR1 and CDR2 from the germline V gene are MDHEN and SYDVKM. After removal of 2 bases from V and 8 bases from J, the junction contained 8 bases not matched to a gene. CDR3 length: 14 amino acids. The CDR3 spells CASSLRTGGRGYTF. In nucleotides, the CDR3 is TGTGCCAGCAGTTTAAGGACAGGAGGTCGCGGCTACACCTTC.

The genes are TRBV20-1 and TRBJ2-7; 9 positions match TRBD2. The CDR3 covers 11 residues. V dropped 5 bases and J dropped 12; count of bases not matched to a gene: 8. Germline V gene data show CDR1 as DFQATT and CDR2 as SNEGSKA (reference sequence). Here the CDR3 reads CSAAPGLAAYF. The CDR3 DNA sequence: TGCAGTGCTGCCCCGGGACTAGCCGCGTACTTC.

The V and J genes are TRBV6-1 and TRBJ1-2; D gene uncertain. CDR3 size: 13 residues. Germline lookup yields CDR1 MNHNS and CDR2 SASEGT. Trimming removed 8 bases from V and 6 bases from J, with 16 bases in between. Here the CDR3 reads CASGLSQWNGYTF. The CDR3 coding sequence is TGTGCCAGCGGTCTTAGCCAGTGGAATGGCTACACCTTC.

This chain joins TRBV7-9 and TRBJ2-7, with 12 bases lining up with TRBD1. The CDR3 sequence is 16 residues long. Trimming removed 2 bases from V and 2 bases from J; junction bases left unmatched: 4. Germline V gives CDR1 SEHNR, CDR2 FQNEAQ (reference sequence). In nucleotides, the CDR3 is TGTGCCAGCAGCTTAAGCGGGACAGGGGGCCCCTACGAGCAGTACTTC. Its protein is CASSLSGTGGPYEQYF.

V and J are TRBV15 and TRBJ2-1; 9 bases agree with TRBD2. Per germline, CDR1 LNHNV and CDR2 YYDKDF (reference sequence). The CDR3 runs to 17 residues. The V and J ends lost 2 bases and 12 bases, in that order; junction bases with no gene match: 17. CDR3 residues: CATSRKANSGSLVTQFF. In DNA, the CDR3 is TGTGCCACCAGCAGAAAGGCCAATAGCGGGAGTCTGGTGACGCAGTTCTTC.

V and J are TRBV2 and TRBJ2-7; D is unresolved. The germline CDR1 and CDR2 sequences are SNHLY and FYNNEI. This CDR3 comprises 13 residues. Between the trimmed V and J ends, which lost 1 base and 2 bases, there was a span of 6 bases. Here the CDR3 reads CASSEEVTYEQYF. CDR3 sequence (DNA): TGTGCCAGCAGTGAAGAGGTCACCTACGAGCAGTACTTC.

This rearrangement joins TRBV18 to TRBJ1-3, with TRBD1 as a possible D gene (6 bases). Trimming shortened V by 6 bases and J by 3 bases, and 24 bases separated the two germline ends. The CDR3 runs to 18 residues. CDR1 and CDR2 (germline): KGHSH, LQKENI. CDR3 bases: TGTGCCAGCTCGTCTCTAATTGTTACAGGGCTGGTTGGAAACACCATATATTTT. It yields the protein CASSSLIVTGLVGNTIYF.